Presented here are 20 T cell receptor beta chains from one specimen sequenced in a study of blood T cells in healthy people across ages (dated by TCRdb to between 2014 and 2016). Library preparation was by 5' RACE. Sequencing was carried out with an Illumina HiSeq 2500. A second PCR of about 6 to 11 cycles was performed with a sample-barcoded 5' primer and a J-beta primer mix. TCRdb took the public reads, trimmed them with fastp at Q25, ran MiXCR for clone calling and kept in-frame beta chains. Entries are consolidated by CDR3 protein sequence, retaining the most common genes and DNA. The sample profile shows about 940,000 distinct CDR3 sequences; roughly 48% of them were found once. The biggest ten clones account for under 15% of the sample. What was sequenced was blood. The receptor source for this set is a man aged 25-40 years in good health.

The gene calls are TRBV20-1 and TRBJ1-1; D call uncertain. This CDR3 has 12 residues. V was cut by 3 bases and J by 5 bases, with 10 bases left in between. Germline V gives CDR1 DFQATT, CDR2 SNEGSKA (reference sequence). CDR3 DNA sequence: TGCAGTGCTAGGAGGAGGGAGACTGAAGCTTTCTTT. Amino acids: CSARRRETEAFF.

This clonotype showed up just a few times. The V call is TRBV7-2, the J call TRBJ2-5; D is unclear. The CDR3 runs to 15 residues. The V end was cut by 1 base, the J end by 2 bases, with 11 bases between. CDR1 and CDR2 from the germline V gene are SGHTA and FQGNSA. Here the CDR3 reads CASSLGGVLQETQYF. The DNA of the CDR3 is TGTGCCAGCAGCTTAGGGGGTGTTCTTCAAGAGACCCAGTACTTC.

This rearrangement joins TRBV12-3 or TRBV12-4 to TRBJ2-3, with TRBD1 matching over 7 bases. The CDR3 runs 16 residues. With 6 bases clipped from V and 3 bases from J, the junction kept 12 bases outside the gene matches. The CDR3 DNA is TGTGCCAGCAGGAGGGGACAGAGGTTGGGTACAGATACGCAGTATTTT. The encoded protein is CASRRGQRLGTDTQYF.

The J gene is TRBJ1-5, the V gene TRBV4-2; D possibly corresponds to TRBD1 (6 bases). Germline V gene data show CDR1 as LGHNA and CDR2 as YNFKEQ. With 0 bases removed from V and 5 bases from J, the gap between germline ends came to 14 bases. The CDR3 sequence is 16 residues long. The chain's CDR3 is CASSQDGTGADQPQHF. The CDR3 nucleotides are TGTGCCAGCAGCCAAGATGGAACGGGGGCGGATCAGCCCCAGCATTTT.

The rearrangement joins TRBV7-2 to TRBJ1-5; D gene unclear. Germline V gene data show CDR1 as SGHTA and CDR2 as FQGNSA. This CDR3 region has 14 residues. Trimming cost V 5 bases and J 3 bases, with 11 bases left between them. In DNA form, the CDR3 reads TGTGCCAGCAGCCCCCTTTCTCTCAATCAGCCCCAGCATTTT. This codes for CASSPLSLNQPQHF.

V and J are TRBV9 and TRBJ2-7; 7 bases match TRBD1. Germline V lookup: CDR1 SGDLS, CDR2 YYNGEE. V was clipped by 4 bases and J by 4 bases; unmatched bases: 11. This CDR3 is 15 amino acids long. The CDR3 DNA follows: TGTGCCAGCAGCTCGGAGACAGGGTTCTATTACGAGCAGTACTTC. Protein sequence: CASSSETGFYYEQYF.

This clonotype was seen a handful of times. This chain connects TRBV27 to TRBJ1-6; no clear D. V dropped 2 bases and J dropped 10 bases, with 12 bases sitting between them. Germline V gene sequence: CDR1 MNHEY, CDR2 SMNVEV (reference sequence). CDR3 length: 14 amino acids. The CDR3 here is CASSLRGKVSPLHF. DNA of the CDR3: TGTGCCAGCAGTTTACGGGGAAAAGTCTCACCCCTCCACTTT.

The chain has TRBV9 and TRBJ2-1; 7 bases are a match to TRBD1. This CDR3 is built from 13 residues. Germline-derived CDR1 and CDR2 are SGDLS and YYNGEE. V was pared by 3 bases and J by 4 bases, with 1 base of the junction left unmatched. The DNA of the CDR3 is TGTGCCAGCAGCGGCAGGGGGTACAATGAGCAGTTCTTC. This codes for CASSGRGYNEQFF.

V gene TRBV29-1 combines with J gene TRBJ2-7; TRBD1 aligns across 7 bases. Germline V gene data show CDR1 as SQVTM and CDR2 as ANQGSEA. V gave up 0 bases and J gave up 5 bases; unmatched junction bases: 4. The CDR3 runs to 13 residues. The CDR3 coding sequence is TGCAGCGTTGAAGAGACAGGGCTAAACGAGCAGTACTTC. Amino acid sequence: CSVEETGLNEQYF.

The chain joins TRBV5-1 to TRBJ1-2, with D hard to call. Germline V lookup: CDR1 SGHRS, CDR2 YFSETQ. V gave up 1 base and J gave up 0 bases, with 10 bases separating them. The CDR3 covers 15 residues. CDR3 DNA sequence: TGCGCCAGCAGCTTGTACCAGGCTACTAACTATGGCTACACCTTC. Residues: CASSLYQATNYGYTF.

The chain uses TRBV20-1 and TRBJ2-7, with D unresolved. V was cut by 3 bases and J by 0 bases, with 18 bases left in between. Germline lookup yields CDR1 DFQATT and CDR2 SNEGSKA (reference sequence). The CDR3 has 16 amino acids. The CDR3 region is CSARMTGRVVSYEQYF. As DNA, the CDR3 is TGCAGTGCTAGGATGACTGGACGGGTGGTCTCCTACGAGCAGTACTTC.

V and J are TRBV27 and TRBJ2-3; 13 nucleotides line up with TRBD2. The CDR3 spans 18 residues. CDR1 and CDR2 (germline): MNHEY, SMNVEV (reference sequence). The junction had 14 bases not matched to a gene; V was cut back by 5 bases and J by 6 bases. In DNA form, the CDR3 reads TGTGCCAGCAGTCGGACTAGCGGGGGCCCGATCGACTACGATACGCAGTATTTT. Translation gives CASSRTSGGPIDYDTQYF.

The chain uses TRBV2 and TRBJ2-1; D tentatively fits TRBD1 or TRBD2 (5 bases each). Per the germline V gene, CDR1 is SNHLY and CDR2 is FYNNEI. Trimming shortened V by 4 bases and J by 10 bases, and 14 bases separated the two germline ends. The CDR3 contains 13 residues. The CDR3 protein is CASSGDPWGEQFF. For the CDR3, the DNA is TGTGCCAGCAGTGGGGACCCGTGGGGGGAGCAGTTCTTC.

This clonotype was seen more than once but under ten times. This chain uses TRBV7-2 with TRBJ1-5; 7 bases are a match to TRBD1. V gave up 6 bases and J gave up 11 bases; unmatched junction bases: 13. The CDR3 sequence is 14 residues long. CDR1 is SGHTA and CDR2 is FQGNSA in the germline V gene. As DNA, the CDR3 is TGTGCCAGCAGTCAACGACAGGGTTTATGGGCCCAGCATTTT. Translating it yields CASSQRQGLWAQHF.

V and J are TRBV5-5 and TRBJ1-2; no firm D call. Germline CDR1 reads SGHKS; CDR2 reads YYEKEE (reference sequence). There are 12 residues in the CDR3. The ends were cut back, 0 bases at V and 8 bases at J, with 8 bases in the middle. CDR3 region: CASSLDPRGYTF. The CDR3 region has the DNA TGTGCCAGCAGCTTGGACCCTCGAGGCTACACCTTC.

The chain is built from TRBV25-1 and TRBJ1-1, with TRBD1 matching 7 bases. V dropped 2 bases and J dropped 1; count of bases not matched to a gene: 1. Germline V gene sequence: CDR1 MGHDK, CDR2 SYGVNS. This CDR3 spans 14 amino acids. The CDR3, as DNA: TGTGCCAGCAGTGAAGGGACAGCGAACACTGAAGCTTTCTTT. It is translated as CASSEGTANTEAFF.

This clonotype was counted many times. This chain connects TRBV3-1 to TRBJ2-1, with TRBD2 matching over 8 bases. V shed 1 base, J shed 7 bases, and the junction held 3 bases outside the gene matches. The CDR3 spans 14 residues. Germline V gene lookup returns CDR1 LGHDT and CDR2 YNNKEL (reference sequence). This CDR3 reads CASSQVTSGNEQFF. The DNA of the CDR3 is TGTGCCAGCAGCCAAGTTACTAGCGGTAATGAGCAGTTCTTC.

This clonotype was detected ten times or more. CDR3 region: CASSGLRVSYEQYF. In nucleotides, the CDR3 is TGTGCCAGCAGTGGACTAAGGGTATCCTACGAGCAGTACTTC. The gene calls are TRBV6-2 or TRBV6-3 and TRBJ2-7; tentatively, D is TRBD2 (6 bases). Germline V lookup: CDR1 MNHEY, CDR2 SVGEGT. The length of the CDR3 is 14 residues. Between the trimmed V and J ends, which lost 5 bases and 1 base, there was a span of 12 bases.

V and J are TRBV4-2 and TRBJ1-3; 7 nucleotides match TRBD1. The V and J ends lost 1 base and 2 bases, in that order; junction bases with no gene match: 2. CDR1 is LGHNA and CDR2 is YNFKEQ in the germline V gene. CDR3 length: 15 amino acids. The DNA for the CDR3 is TGTGCCAGCAGCCAAGGACAGGGTGCTGGAAACACCATATATTTT. It yields the protein CASSQGQGAGNTIYF.

V usage is TRBV20-1 and J usage is TRBJ2-7, with TRBD1 matching 8 bases. Per germline, CDR1 DFQATT and CDR2 SNEGSKA (reference sequence). With 5 bases clipped from V and 3 bases from J, the junction kept 9 bases outside the gene matches. The CDR3 totals 14 residues. The CDR3 DNA reads as TGCAGTGCTCTGGACAGGGAGAATTACTACGAGCAGTACTTC. Its translation: CSALDRENYYEQYF.